A selection of T cell receptor beta chains follows, all from one sample in a study of blood T cells in healthy people across ages. MiXCR, run by TCRdb on the 5' RACE reads, gives a single entry per CDR3 protein. The sample holds about 1.8 million distinct CDR3 sequences, about 50% seen once. The sequenced sample was blood. The receptors come from a woman aged 40 to 50 in good health. The CDR3 runs from the conserved cysteine through the conserved F or W. The D gene is left open where the match is weak. Rows give clone size only sometimes, using once, few, many, or a class for an expanded clone.

J gene,clone size,V gene,D gene,CDR3 length,CDR3 DNA,CDR3 protein
TRBJ2-1,-,TRBV28,-,14,TGTGCCTTGGGGGCTAGCCAAGTATACAATGAGCAGTTCTTC,CALGASQVYNEQFF
TRBJ2-3,few,TRBV5-1,TRBD2,16,TGCGCCAGCAGCTCGCTAGCGGGGTCTAGCACAGATACGCAGTATTTT,CASSSLAGSSTDTQYF
TRBJ1-2,-,TRBV5-1,TRBD1,17,TGCGCCAGCAGCTCCGGACAGGAGGGCTTTGGCCTAAATGGCTACACCTTC,CASSSGQEGFGLNGYTF
TRBJ1-2,few,TRBV7-2,TRBD1,14,TGTGCCAGCAGTCGCTTACAGGGGGCGGAAGGCTACACCTTC,CASSRLQGAEGYTF
TRBJ2-1,few,TRBV10-1,TRBD1,15,TGCGCCAGCACTCCAGGGACAGGCCCCTACAATGAGCAGTTCTTC,CASTPGTGPYNEQFF
TRBJ1-2,once,TRBV11-2,-,15,TGTGCCAGCAGCTTAGGATCTTTGGGTTGGGACGGCTACACCTTC,CASSLGSLGWDGYTF
TRBJ2-3,few,TRBV29-1,TRBD2,14,TGCAGCGTACCGGGACTAGCTGTAGTAGATACGCAGTATTTT,CSVPGLAVVDTQYF
TRBJ2-3,-,TRBV6-5,TRBD2,16,TGTGCCAGCAGAAACGGGCCTAGCGGGGGTAAAGATACGCAGTATTTT,CASRNGPSGGKDTQYF
TRBJ2-5,-,TRBV7-9,-,15,TGTGCCAGCAGCTTCGATAACCGGGGTGCGGAGACCCAGTACTTC,CASSFDNRGAETQYF
TRBJ2-1,-,TRBV5-5,-,13,TGTGCCAGCAGCTTGTTAGGACAAGAGACCCAGTTCTTC,CASSLLGQETQFF
TRBJ1-2,few,TRBV5-1,-,15,TGCGCCAGCAGCACGAGACAGGACAGCAGCGTGGGCTACACCTTC,CASSTRQDSSVGYTF
TRBJ2-5,-,TRBV6-2/TRBV6-3,-,14,TGTGCCAGCTCAGATCCCGGGGGCTGGGAGACCCAGTACTTC,CASSDPGGWETQYF
TRBJ2-7,many,TRBV29-1,-,12,TGCAGCGTTGAAACTGGTCCCTACGAGCAGTACTTC,CSVETGPYEQYF
TRBJ2-3,-,TRBV19,-,15,TGTGCCAGTAGTACAGGGGCCGGATTCACAGATACGCAGTATTTT,CASSTGAGFTDTQYF
TRBJ1-6,-,TRBV10-3,-,16,TGTGCCATCAGTGATGGTCTGGGGGTTGTGAATTCACCCCTCCACTTT,CAISDGLGVVNSPLHF
TRBJ2-5,few,TRBV10-1,-,16,TGCGCCAGCAGTGAGTCGTTGACGGTAACACAAGAGACCCAGTACTTC,CASSESLTVTQETQYF
TRBJ2-7,few,TRBV20-1,-,13,TGCAGTGCCACAATAGGAGCATCCTACGAGCAGTACTTC,CSATIGASYEQYF
TRBJ2-5,-,TRBV2,-,13,TGTGCCGGCAGGGGGGGCGTGGGAGAGACCCAGTACTTC,CAGRGGVGETQYF
TRBJ2-4,few,TRBV28,TRBD2,16,TGTGCCAGCAGTTTGGATGGCGGGAGGACGTCTGACATTCAGTACTTC,CASSLDGGRTSDIQYF
TRBJ2-3,-,TRBV12-3/TRBV12-4,TRBD2,15,TGTGCCAGCACTCCCAGCGGGGGGGCAGCAGATGCGCAGTATTTT,CASTPSGGAADAQYF
TRBJ1-2,few,TRBV20-1,TRBD1,11,TGCAGTGCCCCGACAGGGGATGGCTACACCTTC,CSAPTGDGYTF
TRBJ2-7,-,TRBV6-1,TRBD2,13,TGTGCCAGCACCGAGCGGGGCTCCTACGAGCAGTACTTC,CASTERGSYEQYF
TRBJ2-3,-,TRBV20-1,TRBD2,17,TGCAGTGCTAGATCGGGAGGACTAGCGGGGGGCACAGATACGCAGTATTTT,CSARSGGLAGGTDTQYF
TRBJ1-6,-,TRBV27,TRBD1,16,TGTGCCAGCAAGGGAGCAGGGGGCTCCTATAATTCACCCCTCCACTTT,CASKGAGGSYNSPLHF
TRBJ2-7,-,TRBV20-1,TRBD1,16,TGCAGTGCTAGGGTACGAGGACAGGGGGTAACCTACGAGCAGTACTTC,CSARVRGQGVTYEQYF
TRBJ2-1,few,TRBV20-1,-,14,TGCAGTGCTAGGAACAGGGGAGGATGGAATGAGCAGTTCTTC,CSARNRGGWNEQFF
TRBJ2-1,few,TRBV10-2,-,15,TGCGCCAGCAGTGAAACAAGGGAGAGATTTAATGAGCAGTTCTTC,CASSETRERFNEQFF
TRBJ2-7,few,TRBV20-1,-,11,TGCAGTGCTAGTCCAGGAGTCGAGCAGTACTTC,CSASPGVEQYF
TRBJ1-2,-,TRBV10-3,-,12,TGTGCCATCAGTGGACAGTCCTATGGCTACACCTTC,CAISGQSYGYTF
TRBJ2-3,once,TRBV9,TRBD2,16,TGTGCCAGCAGCGTAGCTAGCGGGCAAAGCACAGATACGCAGTATTTT,CASSVASGQSTDTQYF
TRBJ2-3,-,TRBV7-2,-,18,TGTGCCAGCAGCTCACGCTTGAGGGGGGGGGTTAGCACAGATACGCAGTATTTT,CASSSRLRGGVSTDTQYF